This is a list of T cell receptor beta chains from one sample in a study of CD8 T cells in ankylosing spondylitis. TCRdb processed the 5' RACE reads anew with MiXCR; each CDR3 protein has one entry. The table shows approximately 35,000 distinct CDR3 sequences, with around 14% occurring only once. The sequencing sample was made of blood. These receptors all stem from a male donor with ankylosing spondylitis or in good health (not recorded which). Each CDR3 is given with its conserved first and last residue. A D gene is named only where the DNA matches it firmly. Clone size, where shown, is once, few, many, or a class for clones that have expanded.

d_gene	v_gene	abundance	j_gene	CDR3nt	CDR3aa
.	TRBV12-3/TRBV12-4	few	TRBJ1-1	TGTGCCAGCAAACGACGGGGGCCGGTGGGCGAAGCTTTCTTT	CASKRRGPVGEAFF
.	TRBV12-3/TRBV12-4	.	TRBJ2-2	TGTGCCAGCAGGGTCCCCAAAAAGCTCGGCGGGGAGCTGTTTTTT	CASRVPKKLGGELFF
.	TRBV3-1	.	TRBJ2-1	TGTGCCAGCAGCCTATACTGGGAGGAGCAGTTCTTC	CASSLYWEEQFF
.	TRBV20-1	.	TRBJ2-1	TGCAGTGCTAGAGGGCGGTCCTCCTACAATGAGCAGTTCTTC	CSARGRSSYNEQFF
.	TRBV4-3	few	TRBJ2-3	TGCGCCAGCAGCCCACAGGGTAGCGGCCACACAGATACGCAGTATTTT	CASSPQGSGHTDTQYF
.	TRBV7-9	many	TRBJ2-2	TGTGCCAGCAGCTCGGAGTACAACACCGGGGAGCTGTTTTTT	CASSSEYNTGELFF
.	TRBV12-3/TRBV12-4	.	TRBJ1-4	TGTGCCAGCAGATCAGGATCAAATAATGAAAAACTGTTTTTT	CASRSGSNNEKLFF
.	TRBV3-1	.	TRBJ2-1	TGTGCCAGCAGCCAAGCGCTTGGTGAGCAGTTCTTC	CASSQALGEQFF
TRBD1	TRBV4-2	few	TRBJ2-1	TGTGCCAGCAGCCCGGACAGGTCCTACAATGAGCAGTTCTTC	CASSPDRSYNEQFF
.	TRBV7-2	few	TRBJ2-3	TGTGCCAGCAGTCGCCAAGTTGGAGATACGCAGTATTTT	CASSRQVGDTQYF
.	TRBV15	.	TRBJ2-2	TGTGCCACCAGCAGAGACCCTAGCACCGGGGAGCTGTTTTTT	CATSRDPSTGELFF
.	TRBV6-2/TRBV6-3	.	TRBJ2-5	TGTGCCAGCAGTACCCCCGCAGGAGAGCAAGAGACCCAGTACTTC	CASSTPAGEQETQYF
.	TRBV5-1	.	TRBJ2-5	TGCGCCAGCAGCAGGGGGCAAGAGACCCAGTACTTC	CASSRGQETQYF
TRBD1	TRBV7-9	many	TRBJ2-2	TGTGCCAGCAGCGAACAGGGGGGATACTCCGGGGAGCTGTTTTTT	CASSEQGGYSGELFF